There are many counts of the clone carrying this TCR beta chain. The antigen remains unidentified. This entry comes from a study of early T cells in non-severe SARS-CoV-2 infection. Study details: Bulk RNA from unsorted whole blood was sequenced; chains were unpaired. Study-wide findings and caveats: A preference for anti-spike CD8 responses marked VDJdb matching, which missed private and CD4 specificities.

Attached unique molecular identifiers marked individual cDNA molecules. Via MiXCR, TCRdb re-called the 5' RACE reads, giving one row per CDR3 protein. The profile shows fewer than 65,000 distinct CDR3 sequences, 10% of them singletons. Trimming removed 3 bases at V and 2 bases at J, with 8 bases between. Looked up from germline, CDR1 is SGHTA and CDR2 is FQGNSA. This CDR3 has 14 residues. Source material: whole blood. The gene calls are TRBV7-2 and TRBJ1-3; D unresolved. This TCR was sampled from an adult who was a healthcare worker with PCR-confirmed SARS-CoV-2 infection or an uninfected control (not recorded which). CDR3 sequence: CASSFSTTGNTIYF. In DNA form, the CDR3 reads TGTGCCAGCAGCTTCTCAACGACTGGAAACACCATATATTTT.